These 30 T cell receptor beta chains were sequenced from one sample in a study of T cells in Graves' hyperthyroidism and ophthalmopathy. RNA transcripts yielded amplified TCR beta CDR3 regions. TCR CDR3 regions were first amplified by RT-PCR with HTBI primers. MiXCR was run by TCRdb on the multiplex PCR reads, yielding one entry per CDR3 protein. This table holds hundreds of thousands of distinct CDR3 sequences, roughly 20% found once. Sequenced material: blood. The receptor set was obtained from a woman between 45 and 65 years old with Graves' hyperthyroidism that later progressed to Graves' ophthalmopathy.

This clonotype was recorded many times. CDR3 DNA: TGTGCCAGCAGCCAAGGGGTTGAAGCTTTCTTT. Amino acids: CASSQGVEAFF. The chain couples TRBV3-1 to TRBJ1-1, with D unresolved. The ends were cut back, 1 base at V and 7 bases at J, with 4 bases in the middle. The germline V gene has CDR1 LGHDT and CDR2 YNNKEL (reference sequence). The CDR3 runs to 11 residues.

This clonotype was seen repeatedly, ten times or more. The chain joins TRBV6-1 to TRBJ1-2, with TRBD1 as a possible D gene (6 bases). CDR1 and CDR2 from the germline V gene are MNHNS and SASEGT. The CDR3 is made up of 14 amino acids. Trimming stripped 3 bases from V and 4 bases from J, with 12 bases between. The CDR3 loop reads CASSDPPGVYGYTF. The CDR3 nucleotides read TGTGCCAGCAGTGACCCCCCAGGGGTCTATGGCTACACCTTC.

This clonotype was counted many times. The V and J genes are TRBV29-1 and TRBJ2-7; tentative D call: TRBD1 (6 bases). The CDR3 contains 14 residues. Trimming cost V 1 base and J 3 bases, with 13 bases left between them. The germline CDR1 and CDR2 sequences are SQVTM and ANQGSEA. The CDR3 DNA reads as TGCAGCGTTGAAGCCCCAGGGGTTTTCTACGAGCAGTACTTC. This gives the protein CSVEAPGVFYEQYF.

This clonotype was seen a single time. The junction differs from germline at one of its ends, possibly a read error. The chain is built from TRBV5-5 and TRBJ1-4; D gene unclear. Germline V gene lookup returns CDR1 SGHKS and CDR2 YYEKEE (reference sequence). This CDR3 has 13 amino acids. The chain's CDR3 is CASSPLEGEKLFF. CDR3 nucleotide sequence: TGCGCCAGCAGCCCACTCGAGGGTGAAAAACTGTTTTTT.

This clonotype showed up just a few times. The chain combines TRBV5-1 with TRBJ2-5; TRBD2 matches at 15 bases. V was pared by 4 bases and J by 5 bases, with 15 bases of the junction left unmatched. Germline V gives CDR1 SGHRS, CDR2 YFSETQ. The CDR3 loop spans 19 amino acids. The chain's CDR3 is CASSRRRGLAGGRTETQYF. CDR3 DNA sequence: TGCGCCAGCAGCCGACGCCGGGGACTAGCGGGGGGCCGAACGGAGACCCAGTACTTC.

This clonotype was recorded at least ten times. The chain is built from TRBV2 and TRBJ2-1; D is undetermined. The CDR3 contains 14 residues. V lost 8 bases to trimming and J lost 3 bases, with 14 bases between them. Germline lookup yields CDR1 SNHLY and CDR2 FYNNEI. The CDR3 coding sequence is TGTGCCAGCTCTCAATTTGGGGACTACAATGAGCAGTTCTTC. This gives the protein CASSQFGDYNEQFF. Complete variable domain (other parts from reference TRBV2 and TRBJ2-1): EPEVTQTPSHQVTQMGQEVILRCVPISNHLYFYWYRQILGQKVEFLVSFYNNEISEKSEIFDDQFSVERPDGSNFTLKIRSTKLEDSAMYFCASSQFGDYNEQFFGPGTRLTVL.

This rearrangement joins TRBV20-1 to TRBJ2-2; D not certain. Trimming removed 7 bases at V and 1 base at J, with 10 bases between. The CDR3 contains 13 residues. The germline V gene has CDR1 DFQATT and CDR2 SNEGSKA (reference sequence). In nucleotides, the CDR3 is TGCAGTGGGAGCTACGGGAACACCGGGGAGCTGTTTTTT. Translated, it gives CSGSYGNTGELFF.

This clonotype came up many times. The J gene is TRBJ1-2, the V gene TRBV2; no reliable D call. Trimming removed 3 bases at V and 2 bases at J, with 10 bases between. There are 14 residues in the CDR3. Germline V lookup: CDR1 SNHLY, CDR2 FYNNEI. The CDR3 DNA follows: TGTGCCAGCAGTGACGGAGGGAAGAACTATGGCTACACCTTC. Its protein is CASSDGGKNYGYTF. Together with reference TRBV2 and TRBJ1-2, the CDR3 gives the full variable domain: EPEVTQTPSHQVTQMGQEVILRCVPISNHLYFYWYRQILGQKVEFLVSFYNNEISEKSEIFDDQFSVERPDGSNFTLKIRSTKLEDSAMYFCASSDGGKNYGYTFGSGTRLTVV.

The chain employs TRBV19 and TRBJ2-1; 10 bases agree with TRBD1. The V segment lost 5 bases and the J segment 4 bases; nucleotides outside the gene matches: 11. Germline V gene sequence: CDR1 LNHDA, CDR2 SQIVND (reference sequence). The CDR3 totals 17 residues. CDR3 amino acids: CASSSLDRGWNYNEQFF. The CDR3, as DNA: TGTGCCAGTAGTTCCTTGGACAGGGGGTGGAATTACAATGAGCAGTTCTTC. The full variable domain, rest sourced from reference TRBV19 and TRBJ2-1, is DGGITQSPKYLFRKEGQNVTLSCEQNLNHDAMYWYRQDPGQGLRLIYYSQIVNDFQKGDIAEGYSVSREKKESFPLTVTSAQKNPTAFYLCASSSLDRGWNYNEQFFGPGTRLTVL.

Regarding this clonotype: A much larger clonotype is one base distant, so this may be a read error. V usage is TRBV11-2 and J usage is TRBJ1-1; D remains unclear. Trimming pared 9 bases from V and 0 bases from J, leaving 17 bases between. Germline V CDR1 and CDR2: SGHAT, FQNNGV. The CDR3 loop spans 15 amino acids. Written as DNA, the CDR3 is TGTGCCAGGAGCCTACCGACAAACATGAACACTGAAGCTTTCTTT. Protein: CARSLPTNMNTEAFF.

V and J are TRBV5-1 and TRBJ2-3, with TRBD2 matching 14 bases. This CDR3 has 17 residues. Germline loops: CDR1 SGHRS, CDR2 YFSETQ. With V trimmed by 8 bases and J by 2 bases, 10 bases remained unmatched. DNA of the CDR3: TGCGCCAGTTCCGGAGTGACTAGCGGGGGGGCCACAGATACGCAGTATTTT. This gives the protein CASSGVTSGGATDTQYF. The entire variable domain, with the rest obtained from reference TRBV5-1 and TRBJ2-3, is as follows: KAGVTQTPRYLIKTRGQQVTLSCSPISGHRSVSWYQQTPGQGLQFLFEYFSETQRNKGNFPGRFSGRQFSNSRSEMNVSTLELGDSALYLCASSGVTSGGATDTQYFGPGTRLTVL.

This clonotype was observed a handful of times. The chain carries TRBV9 and TRBJ2-5, with no clear D. This CDR3 is 16 amino acids long. The germline gives CDR1 SGDLS, CDR2 YYNGEE. The germline V and J ends were trimmed by 3 bases and 2 bases, with 17 bases remaining between them. The CDR3 region is CASSDYLGFGQETQYF. The CDR3 nucleotides are TGTGCCAGCAGCGACTACTTGGGATTCGGGCAAGAGACCCAGTACTTC.

This clonotype was counted at least ten times. The chain uses TRBV27 and TRBJ1-1; unclear D gene. Germline lookup yields CDR1 MNHEY and CDR2 SMNVEV (reference sequence). The CDR3 runs 13 residues. Trimming shortened V by 7 bases and J by 1 base, and 10 bases separated the two germline ends. For the CDR3, the DNA is TGTGCCAGCATTGACCACCAGAACACTGAAGCTTTCTTT. It is translated as CASIDHQNTEAFF.

The rearrangement uses TRBV20-1 and TRBJ1-3, with D possibly being TRBD1 (6 bases). Trimming left V 2 bases short and J 0 bases short, with 17 bases between. Germline V CDR1 and CDR2: DFQATT, SNEGSKA (reference sequence). The CDR3 spans 17 residues. The chain's CDR3 is CSARKKQGNTSGNTIYF. DNA for the CDR3: TGCAGTGCTAGAAAAAAGCAGGGGAACACCTCTGGAAACACCATATATTTT.

This clonotype has ten or more counts. The chain carries TRBV5-8 and TRBJ2-5, with D possibly called TRBD1 or TRBD2 (5 bases each). The CDR3 runs to 13 residues. Trimming shortened V by 3 bases and J by 9 bases, and 15 bases separated the two germline ends. Germline-derived CDR1 and CDR2 are SGHTS and YDEGEE. The DNA for the CDR3 is TGTGCCAGCAGCTGGGACCCCTGGGCGGCCCAGTACTTC. Protein sequence: CASSWDPWAAQYF. Full variable domain (outside the CDR3, taken from reference TRBV5-8 and TRBJ2-5): EAGVTQSPTHLIKTRGQQATLRCSPISGHTSVYWYQQALGLGLQFLLWYDEGEERNRGNFPPRFSGRQFPNYSSELNVNALELEDSALYLCASSWDPWAAQYFGPGTRLLVL.

This clonotype was seen a handful of times. This chain links TRBV6-2 or TRBV6-3 with TRBJ2-7, with 7 bases identical to TRBD1. The V gene end was trimmed by 3 bases and the J gene end by 0 bases; junction bases not matched to a gene: 2. CDR3 size: 14 residues. In germline, CDR1 is MNHEY, CDR2 SVGEGT. The CDR3 coding sequence is TGTGCCAGCAGTTATGGACAGGCCTCCTACGAGCAGTACTTC. It yields the protein CASSYGQASYEQYF.

This clonotype was seen at least ten times. The chain uses TRBV27 and TRBJ1-5, with 10 bases lining up with TRBD1. J lost 3 bases, V lost 5 bases, and 10 bases had no gene match. CDR1 and CDR2 (germline): MNHEY, SMNVEV (reference sequence). CDR3 length: 17 residues. This CDR3 is CASSPGTGEGVNQPQHF. CDR3 coding DNA: TGTGCCAGCAGTCCAGGGACAGGGGAGGGAGTCAATCAGCCCCAGCATTTT.

This clonotype has just a few counts. V and J are TRBV19 and TRBJ1-2; 8 bases are shared with TRBD1. With 7 bases clipped from V and 1 base from J, the junction kept 5 bases outside the gene matches. Germline CDR1 and CDR2: LNHDA and SQIVND (reference sequence). This CDR3 region has 14 residues. CDR3 sequence reads: CASTSTGDNYGYTF. CDR3 DNA: TGTGCCAGTACCTCGACAGGGGATAACTATGGCTACACCTTC.

The chain uses TRBV6-1 and TRBJ2-7; TRBD2 matches at 7 bases. The CDR3 spans 15 residues. Per germline, CDR1 MNHNS and CDR2 SASEGT. V was pared by 7 bases and J by 3 bases, with 12 bases of the junction left unmatched. The CDR3 sequence: CASTSGWGGYYEQYF. CDR3 nucleotide sequence: TGTGCCAGCACCTCTGGATGGGGGGGGTACTACGAGCAGTACTTC.

This clonotype has ten or more counts. The chain links TRBV20-1 to TRBJ2-1; D is perhaps TRBD2 (5 bases). Trimming shortened V by 1 base and J by 9 bases, and 7 bases separated the two germline ends. This CDR3 has 11 amino acids. Germline CDR1 is DFQATT and CDR2 is SNEGSKA (reference sequence). The CDR3 loop is CSARATTEQFF. For the CDR3, the DNA is TGCAGTGCTAGAGCGACTACTGAGCAGTTCTTC.

This clonotype was counted ten times or more. The V call is TRBV11-2, the J call TRBJ1-1; D remains unclear. The ends were cut back, 5 bases at V and 1 base at J, with 14 bases in the middle. Germline V gives CDR1 SGHAT, CDR2 FQNNGV. The CDR3 has 15 residues. CDR3 loop: CASSPQDPPNTEAFF. The CDR3 DNA reads TGTGCCAGCAGCCCCCAGGACCCCCCGAACACTGAAGCTTTCTTT.

Details on this clonotype: It may be a read error: a sequence one base away is much more abundant. The rearrangement joins TRBV18 to TRBJ2-3; tentative D call: TRBD2 (6 bases). This CDR3 comprises 17 residues. Germline loops: CDR1 KGHSH, CDR2 LQKENI. V dropped 3 bases and J dropped 2 bases, with 18 bases sitting between them. DNA for the CDR3: TGTGCCAGCTCACCGTCCCTAGCGAAGCCAGTCACAGATACGCAGTATTTT. This sequence encodes CASSPSLAKPVTDTQYF.

The V and J genes are TRBV15 and TRBJ2-7; possibly TRBD2 for D (5 bases). CDR1 and CDR2 (germline): LNHNV, YYDKDF (reference sequence). The CDR3 spans 15 residues. Trimming cost V 0 bases and J 7 bases, with 16 bases left between them. The CDR3 DNA follows: TGTGCCACCAGCAGAGAAATTGGCGTAGCGTTAGAGCAGTACTTC. Its translation: CATSREIGVALEQYF.

The sample holds one count of this clonotype. This chain links TRBV30 with TRBJ1-3, with no clear D. Trimming removed 0 bases from V and 2 bases from J, with 8 bases in between. This CDR3 has 14 residues. Germline values: CDR1 GTSNPN, CDR2 SVGIG (reference sequence). CDR3 in amino acids: CAWSVSRAGNTIYF. DNA of the CDR3: TGTGCCTGGAGTGTTTCTAGGGCTGGAAACACCATATATTTT.

The chain employs TRBV5-4 and TRBJ2-5, with D maybe TRBD2 (6 bases). The CDR3 has 15 amino acids. Trimming took 6 bases from V and 2 from J, leaving 17 bases between them. CDR1 is SGHNT, CDR2 YYREEE, per germline (reference sequence). The CDR3 nucleotides read TGTGCCAGCAAGGCTCCGGGGGAGACACAAGAGACCCAGTACTTC. Protein product: CASKAPGETQETQYF.

The chain joins TRBV20-1 to TRBJ2-5; D may be TRBD2 (6 bases). CDR3 size: 15 residues. CDR1 is DFQATT, CDR2 SNEGSKA, per germline (reference sequence). The V gene lost 3 bases and the J gene lost 4 bases, with 18 bases spanning the gap. CDR3 nucleotides: TGCAGTGCTAGTAGCTGGGACGTAGCGGTAGAGACCCAGTACTTC. It yields the protein CSASSWDVAVETQYF.

The chain joins TRBV10-3 to TRBJ1-2; D is unresolved. Looked up from germline, CDR1 is ENHRY and CDR2 is SYGVKD. Trimming left V 3 bases short and J 5 bases short, with 13 bases between. The CDR3 consists of 14 residues. The CDR3 DNA is TGTGCCATCAGTGATGAGGGAGCTACTTATGGCTACACCTTC. It specifies CAISDEGATYGYTF.

This clonotype was counted only a few times. This chain's CDR3 is CASSLWARSSYNEQFF. In nucleotides, the CDR3 is TGTGCCAGCAGTTTGTGGGCTAGAAGCTCCTACAATGAGCAGTTCTTC. The chain links TRBV27 to TRBJ2-1; the D is unclear. With 3 bases removed from V and 0 bases from J, the gap between germline ends came to 12 bases. CDR3 length: 16 amino acids. Germline V gives CDR1 MNHEY, CDR2 SMNVEV (reference sequence).

This clonotype was seen at least ten times. This chain joins TRBV7-8 and TRBJ2-1; a weak D match, TRBD2 (6 bases). Germline V CDR1 and CDR2: SGHVS, FQNEAQ. V was cut by 7 bases and J by 5 bases, with 18 bases left in between. The CDR3 has 15 amino acids. The CDR3 here is CASTNVGLPDNEQFF. In DNA, the CDR3 is TGTGCCAGCACCAACGTCGGACTACCAGACAATGAGCAGTTCTTC.

This clonotype was seen at least ten times. The chain couples TRBV12-3 or TRBV12-4 to TRBJ2-5; D gene uncertain. This CDR3 is 14 amino acids long. The germline V and J ends were trimmed by 4 bases and 2 bases, with 11 bases remaining between them. The CDR3 sequence: CASSYAARQETQYF. The CDR3 DNA sequence: TGTGCCAGCAGTTACGCTGCGCGTCAAGAGACCCAGTACTTC.